This T cell receptor beta chain was identified in a study of cytomegalovirus exposure and HLA in healthy donors. The PCR contained 60 Vbeta and 13 Jbeta primers. Sequencing used immunoSEQ multiplex PCR; TCRdb keeps in-frame clones, though not all of them. The repertoire holds some 65,000 clones, 60% to 65% seen once, with approximately 3% in the top ten. V was cut by 5 bases and J by 1 base, with 9 bases left in between. Germline values: CDR1 SNHLY, CDR2 FYNNEI. CDR3 length: 15 amino acids. The V and J genes are TRBV2 and TRBJ2-6, with TRBD2 as a possible D gene (6 bases). The origin of this receptor is a man younger than 45 in good health and CMV-seronegative. The material sequenced was PBMCs. The CDR3 DNA reads TGTGCCAGCAGTCTGGCGGGGTCTGGGGCCAACGTCCTGACTTTC. Translating it yields CASSLAGSGANVLTF.